Sequencing of this T cell receptor beta chain was carried out in a study of identical twins. Template switching added a universal primer site, and cDNA bore unique molecular identifiers. TCRdb ran MiXCR on the 5' RACE reads and lists one entry per CDR3 protein. The sample lists 500,000 to 600,000 distinct CDR3 sequences; roughly a fifth were seen once. This sample was also put to use in a study of T cells expressing NK-cell markers. That paper states: It was from sorted CD3+CD56+NKG2C+, CD3+CD56+NKG2C- and CD3+CD56-NKG2C+ T cells that TCR beta repertoires came. Several experiments confined sorting to alpha-beta TCR T cells with an anti-gamma-delta TCR antibody. Dominant NKG2C+ clonotype frequencies of roughly 1.0-8% of CD8+ T cells were measured in over five donors.

Sequenced input: CD4+ T cells sorted from blood. The source of this sequence is a woman under 30 in good health.

CDR3 protein: CASSLALGGQETQYF. The DNA for the CDR3 is TGTGCCAGCAGCTTAGCGCTGGGGGGACAAGAGACCCAGTACTTC. The V gene is TRBV7-6, the J gene TRBJ2-5, with a weak D call TRBD2 (6 bases). From germline, CDR1 is SGHVS and CDR2 FNYEAQ. V was clipped by 0 bases and J by 2 bases, with 10 bases between them. This CDR3 region has 15 residues.